Listed below are T cell receptor beta chains from one sample, sequenced in a study of CD8 T cells in Susac syndrome. TCRdb itself ran the immunoSEQ multiplex PCR reads through MiXCR, one entry per CDR3 protein. The table records 180,000 or so distinct CDR3 sequences, roughly 95% of them present only once. Material for sequencing was CD4+ T cells from PBMCs. Receptors originate from a human donor with multiple sclerosis. The CDR3 runs from the conserved cysteine through the conserved F or W. The D gene is left open where the match is weak. Some rows have no size entry. The others give once, few or many, or a class for an expanded clone.

J gene: TRBJ2-1
clone size: NA
V gene: TRBV27
D gene: NA
CDR3 DNA: TGTGCCAGCAGCCCCTACAGGGTTGATGAGCAGTTCTTC
CDR3 protein: CASSPYRVDEQFF

J gene: TRBJ1-2
clone size: once
V gene: TRBV20-1
D gene: TRBD1
CDR3 DNA: TGCAGTGCTAGGGGGGACAGGGACGCTGGCTACACCTTC
CDR3 protein: CSARGDRDAGYTF

J gene: TRBJ2-3
clone size: NA
V gene: TRBV12-3/TRBV12-4
D gene: TRBD2
CDR3 DNA: TGTGCCAGCAGCTACCGTTCGACTAGCGGGAGATCAGATACGCAGTATTTT
CDR3 protein: CASSYRSTSGRSDTQYF

J gene: TRBJ2-1
clone size: NA
V gene: TRBV20-1
D gene: NA
CDR3 DNA: TGCAGTGCTCCCCTGGGGGTTATCTCCTACAATGAGCAGTTCTTC
CDR3 protein: CSAPLGVISYNEQFF

J gene: TRBJ1-4
clone size: NA
V gene: TRBV2
D gene: NA
CDR3 DNA: TGTGCCAGCAGTGAAGAGAGGTTCGGGGAAAAACTGTTTTTT
CDR3 protein: CASSEERFGEKLFF

J gene: TRBJ2-3
clone size: NA
V gene: TRBV7-9
D gene: TRBD2
CDR3 DNA: TGTGCCAGCAGCCCAGCGGGGTACCATTCAGATACGCAGTATTTT
CDR3 protein: CASSPAGYHSDTQYF

J gene: TRBJ1-2
clone size: NA
V gene: TRBV27
D gene: NA
CDR3 DNA: TGTGCCAGCAGTTTATTGGGGCGCGACTACACCTTC
CDR3 protein: CASSLLGRDYTF

J gene: TRBJ1-4
clone size: NA
V gene: TRBV5-6
D gene: NA
CDR3 DNA: TGTGCCAGCAGCTTGATCGGGTTGGGTGAAAAACTGTTTTTT
CDR3 protein: CASSLIGLGEKLFF

J gene: TRBJ1-5
clone size: NA
V gene: TRBV4-1
D gene: NA
CDR3 DNA: TGCGCCAGCAGCCAAGTGGTAACATTTTCAGGCAATCAGCCCCAGCATTTT
CDR3 protein: CASSQVVTFSGNQPQHF

J gene: TRBJ2-3
clone size: NA
V gene: TRBV20-1
D gene: NA
CDR3 DNA: TGCAGTGCTAGCACGGGTAGCACAGATACGCAGTATTTT
CDR3 protein: CSASTGSTDTQYF